This T cell receptor beta chain was captured in a study of metastatic and nonmetastatic thyroid tumors. Study-wide background: Thyroid patients, malignant and benign, had repertoires compared across blood and tumor or nodule tissue. Study outcomes and limitations: The reported finding was significantly higher TCR beta diversity in malignant thyroid tumors relative to benign nodules, in blood and tumor.

This clone came up once. No antigen is known for it. Each patient went into thyroid surgery without having received any treatment. Germline-derived CDR1 and CDR2 are SGHAT and FQNNGV. The V and J ends lost 5 bases and 7 bases respectively, with 6 bases between them. This CDR3 is 10 amino acids long. Original data processing: A distant-metastasis classifier for papillary thyroid cancer was built using CDR3 differences across clinicopathological groups. TCRdb re-clonotyped the PCR reads through MiXCR. The V and J calls follow TCRdb's processing rather than the paper's. The table records 30,000 to 40,000 clones, about a sixth of them present only once.

The V gene is TRBV11-2, the J gene TRBJ2-7; D call uncertain. The receptor's source is a female donor with papillary thyroid cancer or a benign thyroid nodule (not recorded which). Some clones in this sample may be carry-over from other donors' samples. Source material: blood. The CDR3 here is CASSQAEQYF. The CDR3, as DNA: TGTGCCAGCAGCCAGGCGGAGCAGTACTTC.